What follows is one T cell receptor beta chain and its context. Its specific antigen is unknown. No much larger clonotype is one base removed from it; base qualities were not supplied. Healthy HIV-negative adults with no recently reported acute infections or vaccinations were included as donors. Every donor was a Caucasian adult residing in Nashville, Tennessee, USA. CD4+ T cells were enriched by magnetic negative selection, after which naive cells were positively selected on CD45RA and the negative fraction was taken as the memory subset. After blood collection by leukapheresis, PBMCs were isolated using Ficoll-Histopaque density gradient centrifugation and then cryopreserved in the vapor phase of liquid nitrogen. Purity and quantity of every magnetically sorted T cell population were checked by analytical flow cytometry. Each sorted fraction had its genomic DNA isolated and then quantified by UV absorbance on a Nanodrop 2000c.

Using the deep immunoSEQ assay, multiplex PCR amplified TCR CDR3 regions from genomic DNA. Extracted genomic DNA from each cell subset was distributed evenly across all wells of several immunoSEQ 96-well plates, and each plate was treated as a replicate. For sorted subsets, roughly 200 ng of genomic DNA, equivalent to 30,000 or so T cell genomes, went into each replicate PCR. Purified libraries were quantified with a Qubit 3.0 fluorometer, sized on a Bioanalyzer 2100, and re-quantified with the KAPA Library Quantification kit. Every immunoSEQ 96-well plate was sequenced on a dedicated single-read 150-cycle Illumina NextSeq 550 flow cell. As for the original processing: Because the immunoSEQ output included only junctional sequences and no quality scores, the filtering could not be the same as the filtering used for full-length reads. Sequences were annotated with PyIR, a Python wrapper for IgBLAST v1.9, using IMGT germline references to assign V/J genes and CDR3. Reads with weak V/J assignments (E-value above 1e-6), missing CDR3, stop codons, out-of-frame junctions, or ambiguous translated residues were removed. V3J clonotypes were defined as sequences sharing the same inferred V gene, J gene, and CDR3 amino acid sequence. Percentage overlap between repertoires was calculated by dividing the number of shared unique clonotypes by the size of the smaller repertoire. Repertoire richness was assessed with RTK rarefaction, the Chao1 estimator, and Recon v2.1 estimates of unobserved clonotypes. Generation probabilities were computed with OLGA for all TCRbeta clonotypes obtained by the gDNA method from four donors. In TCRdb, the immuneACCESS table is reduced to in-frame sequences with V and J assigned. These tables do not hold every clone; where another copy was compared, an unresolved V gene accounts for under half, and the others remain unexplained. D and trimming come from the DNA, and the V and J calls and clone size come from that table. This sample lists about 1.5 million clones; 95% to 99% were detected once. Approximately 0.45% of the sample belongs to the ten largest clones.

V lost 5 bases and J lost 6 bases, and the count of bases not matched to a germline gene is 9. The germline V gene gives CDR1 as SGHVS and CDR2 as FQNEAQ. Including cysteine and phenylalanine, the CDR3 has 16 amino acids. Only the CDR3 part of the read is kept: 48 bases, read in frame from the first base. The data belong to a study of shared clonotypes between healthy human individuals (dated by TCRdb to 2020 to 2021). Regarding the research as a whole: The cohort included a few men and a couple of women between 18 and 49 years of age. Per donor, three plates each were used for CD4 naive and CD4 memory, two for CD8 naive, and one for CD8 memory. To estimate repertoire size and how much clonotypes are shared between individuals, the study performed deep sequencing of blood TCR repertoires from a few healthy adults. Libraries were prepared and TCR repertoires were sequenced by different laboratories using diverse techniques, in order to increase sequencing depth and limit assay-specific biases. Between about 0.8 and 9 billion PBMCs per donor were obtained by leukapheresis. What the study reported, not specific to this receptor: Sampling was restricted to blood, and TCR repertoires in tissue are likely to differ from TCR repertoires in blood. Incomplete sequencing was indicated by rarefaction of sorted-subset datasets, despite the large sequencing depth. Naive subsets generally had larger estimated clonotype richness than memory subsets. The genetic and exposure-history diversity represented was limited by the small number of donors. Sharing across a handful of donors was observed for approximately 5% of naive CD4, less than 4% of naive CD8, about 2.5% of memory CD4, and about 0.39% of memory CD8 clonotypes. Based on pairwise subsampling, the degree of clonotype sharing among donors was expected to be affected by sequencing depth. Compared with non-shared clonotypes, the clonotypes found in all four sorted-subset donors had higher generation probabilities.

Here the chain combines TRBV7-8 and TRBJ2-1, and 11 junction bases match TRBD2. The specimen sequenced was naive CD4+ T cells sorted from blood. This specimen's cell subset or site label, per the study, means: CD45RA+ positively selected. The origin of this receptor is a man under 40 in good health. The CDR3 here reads CASSPTRLAGRNEQFF. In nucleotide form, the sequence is TGTGCCAGCAGCCCGACCCGACTAGCGGGACGCAATGAGCAGTTCTTC.